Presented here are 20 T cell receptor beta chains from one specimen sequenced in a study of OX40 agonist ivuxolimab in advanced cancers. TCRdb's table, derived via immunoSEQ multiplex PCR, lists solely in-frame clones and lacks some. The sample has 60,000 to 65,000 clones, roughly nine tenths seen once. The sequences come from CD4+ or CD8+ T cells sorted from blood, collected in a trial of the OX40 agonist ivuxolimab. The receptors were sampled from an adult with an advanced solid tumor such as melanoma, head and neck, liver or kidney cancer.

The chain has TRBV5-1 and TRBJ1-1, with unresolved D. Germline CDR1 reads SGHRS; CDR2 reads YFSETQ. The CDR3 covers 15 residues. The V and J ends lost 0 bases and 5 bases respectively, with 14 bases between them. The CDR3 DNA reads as TGCGCCAGCAGCTTGGACCGGCAGGTAGGGACTGAAGCTTTCTTT. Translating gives CASSLDRQVGTEAFF.

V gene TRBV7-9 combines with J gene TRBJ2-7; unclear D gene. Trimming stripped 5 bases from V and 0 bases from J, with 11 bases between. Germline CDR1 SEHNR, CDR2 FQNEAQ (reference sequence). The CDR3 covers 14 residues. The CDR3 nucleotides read TGTGCCAGCAGCCGAATGGGTAGCTCCTACGAGCAGTACTTC. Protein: CASSRMGSSYEQYF. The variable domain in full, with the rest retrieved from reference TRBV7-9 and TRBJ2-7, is DTGVSQNPRHKITKRGQNVTFRCDPISEHNRLYWYRQTLGQGPEFLTYFQNEAQLEKSRLLSDRFSAERPKGSFSTLEIQRTEQGDSAMYLCASSRMGSSYEQYFGPGTRLTVT.

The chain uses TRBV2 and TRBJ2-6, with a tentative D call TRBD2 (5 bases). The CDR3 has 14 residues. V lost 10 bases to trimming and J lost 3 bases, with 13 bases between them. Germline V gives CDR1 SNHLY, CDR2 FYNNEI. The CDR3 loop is CATSPGSGANVLTF. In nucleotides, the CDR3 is TGTGCCACCTCACCGGGGAGTGGGGCCAACGTCCTGACTTTC.

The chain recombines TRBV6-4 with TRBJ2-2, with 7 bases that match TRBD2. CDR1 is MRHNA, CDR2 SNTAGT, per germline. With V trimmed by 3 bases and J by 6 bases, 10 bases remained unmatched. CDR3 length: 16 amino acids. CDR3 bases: TGTGCCAGCAGTGAGTCGCCCGGGGGGTTTTCCGGGGAGCTGTTTTTT. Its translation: CASSESPGGFSGELFF.

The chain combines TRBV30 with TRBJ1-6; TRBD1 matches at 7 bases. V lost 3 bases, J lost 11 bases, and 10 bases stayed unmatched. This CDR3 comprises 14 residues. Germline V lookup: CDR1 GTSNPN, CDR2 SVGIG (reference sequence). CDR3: CAWSGNRGSTPLHF. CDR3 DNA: TGTGCCTGGAGCGGCAACAGGGGTAGTACACCCCTCCACTTT.

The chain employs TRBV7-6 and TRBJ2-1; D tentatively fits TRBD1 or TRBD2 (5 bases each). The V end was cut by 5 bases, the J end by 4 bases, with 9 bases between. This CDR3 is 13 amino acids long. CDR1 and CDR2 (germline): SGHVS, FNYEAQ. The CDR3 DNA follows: TGTGCCAGCAGCCTCGGGGCTTACAATGAGCAGTTCTTC. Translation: CASSLGAYNEQFF.

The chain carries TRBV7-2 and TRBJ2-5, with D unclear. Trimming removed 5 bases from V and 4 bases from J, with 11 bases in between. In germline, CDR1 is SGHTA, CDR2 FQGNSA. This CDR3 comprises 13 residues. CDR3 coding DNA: TGTGCCAGCAGCCAAAGGTTGGGAGAGACCCAGTACTTC. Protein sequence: CASSQRLGETQYF.

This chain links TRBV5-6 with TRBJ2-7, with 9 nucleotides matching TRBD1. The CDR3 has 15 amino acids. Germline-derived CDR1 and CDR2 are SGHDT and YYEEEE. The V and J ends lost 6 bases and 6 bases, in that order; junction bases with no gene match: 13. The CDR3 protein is CASTAARTGVFEQYF. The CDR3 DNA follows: TGTGCCAGCACCGCGGCGCGGACAGGGGTTTTCGAGCAGTACTTC.

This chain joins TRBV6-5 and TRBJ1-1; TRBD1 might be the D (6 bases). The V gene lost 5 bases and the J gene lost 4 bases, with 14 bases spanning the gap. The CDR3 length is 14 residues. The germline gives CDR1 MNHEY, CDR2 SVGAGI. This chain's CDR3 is CASSPQGPITEAFF. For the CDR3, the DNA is TGTGCCAGCAGTCCACAGGGCCCGATCACTGAAGCTTTCTTT.

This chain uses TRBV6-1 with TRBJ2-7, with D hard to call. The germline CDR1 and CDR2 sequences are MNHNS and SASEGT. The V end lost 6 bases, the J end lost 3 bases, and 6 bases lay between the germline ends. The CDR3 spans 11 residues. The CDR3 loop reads CASRANYEQYF. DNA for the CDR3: TGTGCCAGCAGGGCTAACTACGAGCAGTACTTC.

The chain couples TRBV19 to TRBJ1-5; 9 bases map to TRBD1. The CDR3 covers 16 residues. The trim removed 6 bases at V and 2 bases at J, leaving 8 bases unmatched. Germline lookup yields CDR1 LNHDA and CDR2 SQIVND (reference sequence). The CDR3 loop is CASSRDRAIRNQPQHF. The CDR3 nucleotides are TGTGCCAGTAGCCGGGACAGGGCGATTCGCAATCAGCCCCAGCATTTT.

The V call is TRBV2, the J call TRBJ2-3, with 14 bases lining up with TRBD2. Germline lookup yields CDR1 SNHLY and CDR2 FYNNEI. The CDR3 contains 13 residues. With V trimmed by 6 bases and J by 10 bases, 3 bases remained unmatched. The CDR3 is CASSVTSGRAQYF. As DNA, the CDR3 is TGTGCCAGCAGCGTGACTAGCGGGAGGGCGCAGTATTTT.

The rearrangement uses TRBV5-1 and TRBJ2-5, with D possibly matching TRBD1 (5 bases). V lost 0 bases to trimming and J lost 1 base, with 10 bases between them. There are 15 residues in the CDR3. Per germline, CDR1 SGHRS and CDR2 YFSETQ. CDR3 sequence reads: CASSLAPGLQETQYF. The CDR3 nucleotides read TGCGCCAGCAGCTTGGCCCCAGGGCTCCAAGAGACCCAGTACTTC.

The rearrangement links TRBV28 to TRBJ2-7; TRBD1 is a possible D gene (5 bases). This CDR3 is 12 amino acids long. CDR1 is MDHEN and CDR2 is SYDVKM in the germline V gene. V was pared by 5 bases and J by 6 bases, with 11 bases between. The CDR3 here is CASSPGHLEQYF. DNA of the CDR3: TGTGCCAGCAGTCCCGGACACCTCGAGCAGTACTTC.

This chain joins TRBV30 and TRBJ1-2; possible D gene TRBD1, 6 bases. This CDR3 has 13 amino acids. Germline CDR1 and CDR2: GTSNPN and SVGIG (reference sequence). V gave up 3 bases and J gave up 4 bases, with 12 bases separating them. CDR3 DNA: TGTGCCTGGAGCACAGGGCCAATCTATGGCTACACCTTC. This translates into CAWSTGPIYGYTF.

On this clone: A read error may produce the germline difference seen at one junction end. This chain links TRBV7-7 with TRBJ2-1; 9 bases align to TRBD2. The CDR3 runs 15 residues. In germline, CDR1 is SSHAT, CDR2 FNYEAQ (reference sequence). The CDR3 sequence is CASSPSGRSYNEQFF. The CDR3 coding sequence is TGTGCTAGCAGTCCGAGCGGGAGGTCCTACAATGAGCAGTTCTTC.

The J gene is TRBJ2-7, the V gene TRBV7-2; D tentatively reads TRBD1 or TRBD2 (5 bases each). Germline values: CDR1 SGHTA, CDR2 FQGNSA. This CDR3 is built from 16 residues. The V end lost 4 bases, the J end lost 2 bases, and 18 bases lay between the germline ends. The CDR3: CASSSTSGHFTYEQYF. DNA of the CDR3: TGTGCCAGCAGCTCCACCAGCGGACACTTCACCTACGAGCAGTACTTC.

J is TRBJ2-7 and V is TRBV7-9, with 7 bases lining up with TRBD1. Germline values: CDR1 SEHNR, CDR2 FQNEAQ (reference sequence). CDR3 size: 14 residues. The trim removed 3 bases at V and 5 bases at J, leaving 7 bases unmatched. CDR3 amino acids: CASSFRQGRNEQYF. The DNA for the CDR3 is TGTGCCAGCAGCTTTCGACAGGGTCGAAACGAGCAGTACTTC.

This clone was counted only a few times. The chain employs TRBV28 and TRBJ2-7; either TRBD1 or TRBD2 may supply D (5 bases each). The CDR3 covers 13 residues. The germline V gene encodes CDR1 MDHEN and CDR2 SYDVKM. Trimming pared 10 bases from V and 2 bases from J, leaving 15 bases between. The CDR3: CATGAGYAYEQYF. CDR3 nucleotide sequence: TGTGCCACCGGGGCGGGCTACGCCTACGAGCAGTACTTC.

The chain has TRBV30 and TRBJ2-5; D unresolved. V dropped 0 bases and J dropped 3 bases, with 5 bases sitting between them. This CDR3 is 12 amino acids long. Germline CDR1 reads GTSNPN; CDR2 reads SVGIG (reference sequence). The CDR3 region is CAWSVSKETQYF. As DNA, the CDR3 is TGTGCCTGGAGTGTTTCGAAAGAGACCCAGTACTTC.